This T cell receptor (beta chain) derives from a study of cytomegalovirus exposure and HLA in healthy donors. General observations from the study: Associated with cytomegalovirus, according to the listing, were 150 to 200 TCR beta chains. The productive fraction for most TCR beta V segments was about 87% or about 30% in an earlier analysis. Using the classifier, cytomegalovirus status was reportedly diagnosed with high specificity and sensitivity.

The study ran its PCR with 60 Vbeta and 13 Jbeta primers. Here immunoSEQ multiplex PCR was the method, and the copy in TCRdb shows in-frame clones only, minus some. The listing contains 150,000 or so clones. Unrecorded immune exposures were likely, despite nominal health at sampling. Trimming pared 6 bases from V and 2 bases from J, leaving 14 bases between. Germline-derived CDR1 and CDR2 are SGHVS and FQNEAQ. The CDR3 contains 15 residues. On this clone itself: Its matching antigen is unknown.

The genes are TRBV7-8 and TRBJ1-5; D unresolved. The sequence came from a woman aged 50 to 60 in good health and CMV-seronegative. Sample: PBMCs. CDR3 bases: TGTGCCAGCAGTCGGGAAAGATCGGGCAATCAGCCCCAGCATTTT. As protein: CASSRERSGNQPQHF.